One sample yielded the 30 T cell receptor beta chains listed below, sequenced in a study of graft-versus-host responses after intestinal transplantation (dated by TCRdb to the early 2020s). Sample time point, as interpreted from the label and publication: cells obtained before transplantation from donor or recipient. Antigens for these TCRs are unknown. The library relied on the immunoSEQ multiplex PCR assay. In its TCRdb copy, this immuneACCESS table keeps in-frame sequences only and misses some clones. Where compared with another copy, unresolved V genes explain less than half of these, and the others have no known cause. The sample table lists 80,000 to 100,000 clones, roughly 80% of them with a count of one. The ten largest clones represent roughly 17% of the sample. Sequenced here: unstimulated CD8+ T cells sorted from spleen or lymph node cells, sampled before intestinal transplant. The receptors derive from a human donor who received an intestinal transplant.

Comments on this clone: Other DNA sequences in the sample encode the same CDR3. The chain uses TRBV7-9 and TRBJ2-7; D not resolved. The length of the CDR3 is 13 residues. Germline V gives CDR1 SEHNR, CDR2 FQNEAQ (reference sequence). The V and J ends lost 1 base and 4 bases respectively, with 8 bases between them. CDR3 sequence reads: CASSLGALYEQYF. Written as DNA, the CDR3 is TGTGCCAGCAGCTTAGGGGCCCTTTACGAGCAGTACTTC.

The CDR3 is CASSFGTDTQYF. CDR3 coding DNA: TGTGCCAGCAGCTTTGGCACAGATACGCAGTATTTT. V gene TRBV7-9 combines with J gene TRBJ2-3; D gene ambiguous. The germline gives CDR1 SEHNR, CDR2 FQNEAQ (reference sequence). This CDR3 is 12 amino acids long. With 3 bases removed from V and 1 base from J, the gap between germline ends came to 2 bases.

The chain links TRBV13 to TRBJ2-7, with D possibly matching TRBD1 (5 bases). This CDR3 contains 14 residues. The V and J ends lost 1 base and 2 bases respectively, with 9 bases between them. CDR1 is PRHDT and CDR2 is FYEKMQ in the germline V gene (reference sequence). Here the CDR3 DNA reads TGTGCCAGCAGCTTAGAAGGCAGGGCCTACGAGCAGTACTTC. Its translation is CASSLEGRAYEQYF.

The chain uses TRBV28 and TRBJ2-7, with TRBD2 matching over 8 bases. V was pared by 2 bases and J by 1 base, with 7 bases of the junction left unmatched. Germline V lookup: CDR1 MDHEN, CDR2 SYDVKM. This CDR3 is built from 16 residues. This CDR3 reads CASSLGEREISYEQYF. In DNA form, the CDR3 reads TGTGCCAGCAGTTTAGGAGAGCGGGAGATATCCTACGAGCAGTACTTC.

V and J are TRBV27 and TRBJ2-7; D is possibly TRBD2 (5 bases). There are 12 residues in the CDR3. Deletions cut 5 bases from V and 9 bases from J, with 14 bases between. CDR1 and CDR2 (germline): MNHEY, SMNVEV (reference sequence). CDR3 amino acids: CASSPDLIGQYF. DNA of the CDR3: TGTGCCAGCAGTCCGGACTTGATCGGGCAGTACTTC.

This chain links TRBV19 with TRBJ2-7; 10 bases are shared with TRBD1. Germline trimming cut 3 bases from V and 1 base from J; bases unmatched to any gene: 12. Per germline, CDR1 LNHDA and CDR2 SQIVND (reference sequence). This CDR3 is built from 18 residues. The DNA of the CDR3 is TGTGCCAGTAGTATCACCGTTCTAAGGACAGGGGGTTCCTACGAGCAGTACTTC. Its translation is CASSITVLRTGGSYEQYF.

The rearrangement joins TRBV28 to TRBJ2-3; 9 bases fit TRBD1. Germline V gene data show CDR1 as MDHEN and CDR2 as SYDVKM. The CDR3 contains 18 residues. J gave up 6 bases and V 2 bases, and 15 bases lay outside the gene matches. The CDR3 reads CASSLDSDRGVDWDTQYF. For the CDR3, the DNA is TGTGCCAGCAGTTTAGACTCCGACAGGGGGGTGGATTGGGATACGCAGTATTTT. Variable domain in full (rest from reference TRBV28 and TRBJ2-3): DVKVTQSSRYLVKRTGEKVFLECVQDMDHENMFWYRQDPGLGLRLIYFSYDVKMKEKGDIPEGYSVSREKKERFSLILESASTNQTSMYLCASSLDSDRGVDWDTQYFGPGTRLTVL.

V and J are TRBV5-1 and TRBJ2-1; 8 bases are a match to TRBD1. The CDR3 is 14 amino acids. J lost 5 bases, V lost 4 bases, and 5 bases had no gene match. Looked up from germline, CDR1 is SGHRS and CDR2 is YFSETQ. CDR3 nucleotide sequence: TGCGCCAGCAGCCTAGGACAGGGAGACAATGAGCAGTTCTTC. Protein sequence: CASSLGQGDNEQFF.

The V call is TRBV29-1, the J call TRBJ2-4; no firm D call. The CDR3 has 14 amino acids. Deletions cut 0 bases from V and 6 bases from J, with 12 bases between. Germline lookup yields CDR1 SQVTM and CDR2 ANQGSEA. The CDR3 here is CSVEDLQDPNIQYF. The CDR3 DNA reads TGCAGCGTTGAAGATCTTCAGGATCCAAACATTCAGTACTTC.

The chain is built from TRBV29-1 and TRBJ1-1; D unclear. This CDR3 spans 14 amino acids. The V end was cut by 7 bases, the J end by 3 bases, with 18 bases between. Germline CDR1 is SQVTM and CDR2 is ANQGSEA. The CDR3 spells CSAGRASPYTEAFF. CDR3 sequence (DNA): TGCAGCGCCGGACGCGCCAGCCCTTACACTGAAGCTTTCTTT.

This clone was counted only a few times. The chain is built from TRBV6-5 and TRBJ2-2; D is possibly TRBD2 (5 bases). The germline V gene has CDR1 MNHEY and CDR2 SVGAGI. V was shortened by 5 bases and J by 4 bases, with 8 bases between the two germline ends. The CDR3 spans 13 residues. DNA of the CDR3: TGTGCCAGCAGTCGCGGAGGCACCGGGGAGCTGTTTTTT. Protein: CASSRGGTGELFF.

The chain employs TRBV27 and TRBJ2-7; 9 nucleotides line up with TRBD2. This CDR3 contains 15 residues. J lost 3 bases, V lost 5 bases, and 8 bases had no gene match. The germline V gene has CDR1 MNHEY and CDR2 SMNVEV (reference sequence). The CDR3 loop reads CASSQTGTSNYEQYF. The CDR3 DNA follows: TGTGCCAGCAGTCAAACCGGGACTAGCAACTACGAGCAGTACTTC.

The V gene is TRBV29-1, the J gene TRBJ1-1; D remains unclear. Germline CDR1 SQVTM, CDR2 ANQGSEA. The CDR3 length is 12 residues. The V and J ends lost 7 bases and 6 bases respectively, with 15 bases between them. The CDR3 loop reads CSAIILGAEAFF. The CDR3 DNA is TGCAGCGCCATTATCCTGGGCGCTGAAGCTTTCTTT.

This clone appeared a single time. This chain links TRBV13 with TRBJ2-3; 12 bases are shared with TRBD2. The CDR3 runs to 18 residues. Germline assignment: CDR1 PRHDT and CDR2 FYEKMQ (reference sequence). Trimming at V came to 4 bases and at J to 4 bases, leaving 12 bases not matched to a gene. The CDR3 reads CASSSGLAGSPAPDTQYF. CDR3 nucleotide sequence: TGTGCCAGCAGCTCCGGACTAGCGGGGTCCCCCGCCCCAGATACGCAGTATTTT. The whole variable domain, remainder taken from reference TRBV13 and TRBJ2-3, is AAGVIQSPRHLIKEKRETATLKCYPIPRHDTVYWYQQGPGQDPQFLISFYEKMQSDKGSIPDRFSAQQFSDYHSELNMSSLELGDSALYFCASSSGLAGSPAPDTQYFGPGTRLTVL.

The chain combines TRBV6-6 with TRBJ1-5; a possible D gene is TRBD1 (5 bases). CDR1 and CDR2 (germline): MNHNY, SVGAGI (reference sequence). This CDR3 spans 15 amino acids. The V and J ends lost 2 bases and 5 bases respectively, with 13 bases between them. The chain's CDR3 is CASSYGAGGHQPQHF. For the CDR3, the DNA is TGTGCCAGCAGTTACGGGGCAGGCGGACATCAGCCCCAGCATTTT.

The rearrangement uses TRBV6-5 and TRBJ1-1; D is possibly TRBD1 (6 bases). V lost 2 bases and J lost 1, with 8 bases in between. The CDR3 runs to 14 residues. Germline V gives CDR1 MNHEY, CDR2 SVGAGI. CDR3 in amino acids: CASSYGGQNTEAFF. The CDR3 DNA reads as TGTGCCAGCAGTTACGGGGGGCAGAACACTGAAGCTTTCTTT.

The V and J genes are TRBV4-1 and TRBJ2-5; D not resolved. In germline, CDR1 is MGHRA, CDR2 YSYEKL. CDR3 length equals 15 residues. Trimming took off 0 bases at V and 0 bases at J, with 8 bases between the two ends. This chain's CDR3 is CASSQETLYQETQYF. DNA for the CDR3: TGCGCCAGCAGCCAAGAAACGCTATACCAAGAGACCCAGTACTTC.

The genes are TRBV5-1 and TRBJ1-2; 8 bases line up with TRBD1. This CDR3 has 15 residues. The germline CDR1 and CDR2 sequences are SGHRS and YFSETQ. The V and J ends lost 2 bases and 4 bases, in that order; junction bases with no gene match: 7. The CDR3 reads CASSFRAGGAYGYTF. In nucleotides, the CDR3 is TGCGCCAGCAGCTTTAGGGCAGGGGGCGCCTATGGCTACACCTTC.

This chain links TRBV7-2 with TRBJ1-5; tentative D call: TRBD1 (5 bases). The CDR3 has 12 residues. Germline CDR1 reads SGHTA; CDR2 reads FQGNSA. Trimming removed 4 bases at V and 6 bases at J, with 7 bases between. CDR3 residues: CASSSGFQPQHF. DNA of the CDR3: TGTGCCAGCAGCTCAGGGTTTCAGCCCCAGCATTTT. Drawing the rest from reference TRBV7-2 and TRBJ1-5, the complete variable domain is GAGVSQSPSNKVTEKGKDVELRCDPISGHTALYWYRQSLGQGLEFLIYFQGNSAPDKSGLPSDRFSAERTGGSVSTLTIQRTQQEDSAVYLCASSSGFQPQHFGDGTRLSIL.

The V call is TRBV11-2, the J call TRBJ1-1, with TRBD1 matching 11 bases. Germline CDR1 and CDR2: SGHAT and FQNNGV. V gave up 1 base and J gave up 4 bases; unmatched junction bases: 2. CDR3 size: 15 residues. CDR3 sequence: CASSLGDRGATEAFF. As DNA, the CDR3 is TGTGCCAGCAGCTTAGGGGACAGGGGGGCCACTGAAGCTTTCTTT.

The chain carries TRBV7-6 and TRBJ1-1, with 8 bases that match TRBD1. The length of the CDR3 is 14 residues. V shed 5 bases, J shed 1 base, and the junction held 3 bases outside the gene matches. The germline V gene encodes CDR1 SGHVS and CDR2 FNYEAQ. CDR3 amino acids: CASSPDRANTEAFF. The CDR3 DNA reads as TGTGCCAGCAGCCCGGACAGGGCGAACACTGAAGCTTTCTTT.

V usage is TRBV6-6 and J usage is TRBJ1-1, with no clear D. Germline V gene data show CDR1 as MNHNY and CDR2 as SVGAGI (reference sequence). This CDR3 comprises 11 residues. Trimming left V 6 bases short and J 1 base short, with 3 bases between. The CDR3 region has the DNA TGTGCCAGCAGCAAGAACACTGAAGCTTTCTTT. Translated, it gives CASSKNTEAFF.

This chain connects TRBV15 to TRBJ1-2; the match to TRBD1 covers 8 bases. Trimming cost V 0 bases and J 8 bases; bases outside gene matches: 11. Per germline, CDR1 LNHNV and CDR2 YYDKDF (reference sequence). This CDR3 is 16 amino acids long. CDR3 loop: CATSRDGNTGGDGYTF. CDR3 nucleotides: TGTGCCACCAGCAGAGACGGGAACACAGGGGGTGACGGCTACACCTTC.

In regard to this clone: Additional DNA sequences in this sample encode the identical CDR3. The chain recombines TRBV11-2 with TRBJ2-7; TRBD2 matches 13 bases. V shed 5 bases and J 4 bases; nucleotides not matched to a gene: 5. The CDR3 has 15 amino acids. Germline values: CDR1 SGHAT, CDR2 FQNNGV. In DNA, the CDR3 is TGTGCCAGCAGCGTCGGGACTAGCGGGACTTACGAGCAGTACTTC. This encodes CASSVGTSGTYEQYF.

The chain combines TRBV5-1 with TRBJ2-3, with D unresolved. CDR1 SGHRS and CDR2 YFSETQ come from the germline V gene. The V gene lost 0 bases and the J gene lost 1 base, with 12 bases spanning the gap. The CDR3 has 16 residues. The CDR3 loop reads CASSLAVALGTDTQYF. The CDR3 nucleotides read TGCGCCAGCAGCTTGGCCGTGGCGTTGGGCACAGATACGCAGTATTTT.

This chain links TRBV7-8 with TRBJ2-7, with D perhaps TRBD1 (5 bases). Per germline, CDR1 SGHVS and CDR2 FQNEAQ. V lost 5 bases, J lost 3 bases, and 11 bases lay in between. The CDR3 is 13 residues long. As DNA, the CDR3 is TGTGCCAGCAGCCCCAACACAGGCTACGAGCAGTACTTC. It is translated as CASSPNTGYEQYF.

This clone was seen a few times. The CDR3 DNA reads TGTGCCAGCAGTGAATGGGTCCAAGAGACCCAGTACTTC. Protein product: CASSEWVQETQYF. J is TRBJ2-5 and V is TRBV6-1; the D is unclear. This CDR3 spans 13 amino acids. Germline V lookup: CDR1 MNHNS, CDR2 SASEGT. V was pared by 2 bases and J by 1 base, with 5 bases between.

The chain is built from TRBV28 and TRBJ2-3; 8 nucleotides align to TRBD1. CDR1 is MDHEN, CDR2 SYDVKM, per germline. This CDR3 has 16 residues. The junction had 9 bases not matched to a gene; V was cut back by 5 bases and J by 2 bases. CDR3 residues: CASSLLQGAITDTQYF. Here the CDR3 DNA reads TGTGCCAGCAGTCTCCTCCAGGGGGCTATCACAGATACGCAGTATTTT.

The genes are TRBV5-4 and TRBJ2-7, with D possibly matching TRBD2 (5 bases). Germline CDR1 and CDR2: SGHNT and YYREEE (reference sequence). The ends were cut back, 0 bases at V and 4 bases at J, with 17 bases in the middle. The CDR3 has 16 amino acids. In DNA, the CDR3 is TGTGCCAGCAGCTTGGGTGAAGGGAGCATCCTTTACGAGCAGTACTTC. Translating gives CASSLGEGSILYEQYF.

This clone was seen a few times. V is TRBV5-1 and J is TRBJ2-3, with 14 bases that match TRBD2. There are 19 residues in the CDR3. The V and J ends lost 0 bases and 2 bases, in that order; junction bases with no gene match: 8. The V gene's germline CDR1 is SGHRS and CDR2 YFSETQ. CDR3 in amino acids: CASSLAEGTSGGHTDTQYF. In DNA, the CDR3 is TGCGCCAGCAGCTTGGCCGAGGGGACTAGCGGGGGACACACAGATACGCAGTATTTT.